A selection of T cell receptor beta chains follows, all from one sample in a study of T-cell memory formation after mild COVID-19. TCRdb redid the calling of the 5' RACE reads with MiXCR, one entry per CDR3 protein. The sample records under 450,000 distinct CDR3 sequences, 23% being singletons. Sequenced material: PBMCs or a T cell subset sorted from them (not recorded which). Every receptor here comes from an adult woman who had mild COVID-19 (a few samples of this study predate the infection). Cell type and time point are not known. The CDR3 runs from the conserved cysteine through the conserved F or W. The D gene is left open where the match is weak. Clone size is not always given. Where it is, it says once, few, many or a class for expanded clones.

clone_size d_call j_call v_call cdr3_aa cdr3_nt
few . TRBJ2-5 TRBV20-1 CSAPEPLETQYF TGCAGTGCTCCGGAACCCTTGGAGACCCAGTACTTC
few TRBD2 TRBJ2-1 TRBV20-1 CSATFPPGLAGVFGNEQFF TGCAGTGCTACTTTCCCACCCGGACTAGCGGGAGTGTTTGGGAATGAGCAGTTCTTC
. . TRBJ2-2 TRBV5-5 CASSFHGGTGELFF TGTGCCAGCAGCTTTCACGGAGGGACCGGGGAGCTGTTTTTT
few . TRBJ1-1 TRBV7-9 CASSLVRGGRGTEAFF TGTGCCAGCAGCTTAGTTCGAGGGGGGAGAGGCACTGAAGCTTTCTTT
few . TRBJ2-1 TRBV5-1 CASSSGGGIHEQFF TGCGCCAGCAGCTCGGGGGGCGGGATACATGAGCAGTTCTTC
few . TRBJ2-1 TRBV7-3 CASSLTAGVSYNEQFF TGTGCCAGCAGCTTAACGGCAGGGGTATCCTACAATGAGCAGTTCTTC
. . TRBJ1-2 TRBV19 CASSIDRGSQGYTF TGTGCCAGTAGTATAGATCGGGGGTCTCAAGGCTACACCTTC
few . TRBJ2-7 TRBV7-9 CASSPTGRYEQYF TGTGCCAGCAGCCCAACGGGGAGGTACGAGCAGTACTTC
. . TRBJ2-5 TRBV6-5 CASSYSNTGRETQYF TGTGCCAGCAGTTACTCGAATACGGGAAGGGAGACCCAGTACTTC
. . TRBJ2-1 TRBV14 CASSQYQGGNEQFF TGTGCCAGCAGCCAATATCAGGGCGGCAATGAGCAGTTCTTC